This T cell receptor beta chain was identified during a study of Graves' ophthalmopathy and Graves' hyperthyroidism (dated by TCRdb to between 2018 and 2020). Concerning the study at large: Hyperthyroidism was defined as stable when no progression to ophthalmopathy occurred within 18 months of follow-up. To tell Graves' ophthalmopathy apart from Graves' hyperthyroidism, and to predict which patients would progress to ophthalmopathy, the study relied on TCR beta repertoire signatures. In total, approximately 130 blood samples were TCR-sequenced: some 43 ophthalmopathy, under 85 hyperthyroidism and some 17 hyperthyroidism-to-ophthalmopathy patients. To explore V-J signatures distinguishing ophthalmopathy from hyperthyroidism, a discovery set of about a hundred patients (around 44 ophthalmopathy, 55 to 60 stable hyperthyroidism) was enrolled. An independent validation cohort was composed of 18 hyperthyroidism patients and over 15 patients who later progressed from hyperthyroidism to ophthalmopathy. In roughly six hyperthyroidism patients, T-cell repertoires of thyroid tissue and blood were compared. Following sample collection, hyperthyroidism patients were given methimazole at a starting dose of 30 mg daily, and ophthalmopathy patients were given high-dose intravenous methylprednisolone.

The hyperthyroidism patients were 18 to 65 years old and newly diagnosed, with a disease duration of less than 2 months. Patients were excluded if they had other autoimmune diseases, uncontrolled infections, pregnancy or lactation. Diagnosis relied on clinical symptoms, serum thyroxine, TRAb, thyroid ultrasound and orbital computed tomography. Trizol reagent was used to extract the total RNA, and its quality was then checked on an Agilent 2100 Bioanalyzer. The cysteine opens and the phenylalanine closes a CDR3 of 13 amino acids. Only the CDR3 region is kept as DNA, spanning 39 bases read in frame from base 1. Looking up the germline V gene (reference sequence) yields CDR1 MNHEY and CDR2 SMNVEV. V loses 6 bases of germline sequence and J loses 3 bases, and the interval between the two ends is 11 bases. With respect to this clonotype: No antigen is known for it. No base qualities exist here, and no much larger clone lies one base off it.

For repertoire sequencing, the TCR beta CDR3 regions were amplified from RNA transcripts. A first-round RT-PCR used HTBI primers with the Qiagen OneStep RT-PCR kit, followed by a second-round multiplex PCR, size selection and purification. Libraries were sequenced paired-end with 100 bp reads on an Illumina HiSeq2000. The paper's processing steps were these. Reads were processed with SOAPnuke, discarding reads with adapters, uncalled bases, mean Phred below 15, or no exact constant-primer or identifier match. COPE v1.2.5 was used to merge the high-quality paired reads. Clonotypes were defined as unique nucleotide sequences and were aligned to IMGT TRB V, D and J references using MiTCR v1.1. Only V-J combinations with frequency above 0.0001 were analysed, covering approximately 99% of repertoires. For each V-J combination, a TCR clonal expansion and chaos score was defined as the ratio of F50 clonal expansion to chaos observed in the TCRdist matrix. Features were reduced by Welch's t-statistics and random forest to around 13 V-J combinations, which fed a naive Bayes classifier. The similarity between thyroid and blood repertoires was quantified using the Morisita-Horn index. TCRdb reprocessing: public reads trimmed at Q25 with fastp, clones called with MiXCR, in-frame beta chains kept. Each entry is one CDR3 protein sequence, shown with its most common DNA and genes. Here the V and J calls rest on TCRdb's processing, not on the authors' analysis. A total of some 1.1 million distinct CDR3 sequences appear in this sample, about 35% of them only once. The ten largest clones capture approximately 10% of the sample.

Paper-wide results and their limitations: In cross-validation, the 13-signature model distinguished ophthalmopathy from stable hyperthyroidism with almost 90% sensitivity and around 82% specificity, and in the test set the corresponding values were around 80% and 75%. In validation, the model predicted ophthalmopathy progression with more than 70% sensitivity and 72% to 80% specificity; roughly 12 predicted patients were CT-confirmed with GO in a median of approximately 6.5 months. Most expanded thyroid clonotypes with a frequency above 0.001 also appeared in blood, which suggests that blood repertoires may reflect the immune response in the thyroid. No statistical method was used to predetermine the sample size, and group allocation was not hidden from the investigators.

The source is an adult man with Graves' hyperthyroidism. The chain links TRBV27 with TRBJ1-1; no D gene is confidently identified. The sample comprised peripheral blood or thyroid tissue (not recorded which). The nucleotides are TGTGCCAGCAGGTGGGCGGAGTACACTGAAGCTTTCTTT. The translation is CASRWAEYTEAFF.